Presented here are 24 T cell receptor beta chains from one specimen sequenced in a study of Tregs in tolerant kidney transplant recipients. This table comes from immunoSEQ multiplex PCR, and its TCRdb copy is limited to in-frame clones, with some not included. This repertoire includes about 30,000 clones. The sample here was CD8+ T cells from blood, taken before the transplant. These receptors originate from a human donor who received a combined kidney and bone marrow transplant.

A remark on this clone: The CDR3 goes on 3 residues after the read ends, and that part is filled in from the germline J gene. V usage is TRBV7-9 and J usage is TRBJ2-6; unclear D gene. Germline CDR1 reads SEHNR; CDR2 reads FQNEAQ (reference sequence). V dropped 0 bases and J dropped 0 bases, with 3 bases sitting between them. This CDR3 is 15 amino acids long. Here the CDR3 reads CASSLAHSGANVLTF. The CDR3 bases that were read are TGTGCCAGCAGCTTAGCCCACTCTGGGGCCAACGTC.

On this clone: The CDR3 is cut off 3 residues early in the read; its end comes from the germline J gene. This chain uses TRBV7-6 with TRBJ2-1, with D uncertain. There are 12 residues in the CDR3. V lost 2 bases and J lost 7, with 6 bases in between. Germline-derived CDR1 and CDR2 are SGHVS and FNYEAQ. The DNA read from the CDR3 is TGTGCCAGCAGCTTAAAGGCTAATGAG. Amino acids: CASSLKANE. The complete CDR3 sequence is CASSLKANEQFF.

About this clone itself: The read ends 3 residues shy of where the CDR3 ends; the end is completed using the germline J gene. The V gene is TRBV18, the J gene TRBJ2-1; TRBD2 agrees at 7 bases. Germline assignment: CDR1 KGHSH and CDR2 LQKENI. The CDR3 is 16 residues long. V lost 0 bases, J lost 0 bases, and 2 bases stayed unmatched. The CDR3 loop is CASSPPASGSYNEQFF. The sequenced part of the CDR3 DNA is TGTGCCAGCTCACCACCGGCTAGCGGCTCCTACAATGAG.

Incomplete CDR3 DNA: TGTGCCAGCATTCTGGGACAGGGAGGCCCCTCCGAG. Its translation: CASILGQGGPSE. The CDR3 in its entirety is CASILGQGGPSEQYF. The rearrangement links TRBV2 to TRBJ2-7; 9 nucleotides line up with TRBD1. With the read ending 3 residues before the CDR3 end, the germline J gene is used to fill in that end. Germline CDR1 and CDR2: SNHLY and FYNNEI. The CDR3 has 15 amino acids. Trimming removed 7 bases from V and 6 bases from J; junction bases left unmatched: 13.

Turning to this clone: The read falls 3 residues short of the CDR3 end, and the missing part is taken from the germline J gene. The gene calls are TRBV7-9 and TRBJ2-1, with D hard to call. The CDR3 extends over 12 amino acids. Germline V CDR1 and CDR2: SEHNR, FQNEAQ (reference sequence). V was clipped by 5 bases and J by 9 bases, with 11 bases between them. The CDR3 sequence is CASSADSGEQFF. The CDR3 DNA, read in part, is TGTGCCAGCAGCGCCGATTCGGGTGAG.

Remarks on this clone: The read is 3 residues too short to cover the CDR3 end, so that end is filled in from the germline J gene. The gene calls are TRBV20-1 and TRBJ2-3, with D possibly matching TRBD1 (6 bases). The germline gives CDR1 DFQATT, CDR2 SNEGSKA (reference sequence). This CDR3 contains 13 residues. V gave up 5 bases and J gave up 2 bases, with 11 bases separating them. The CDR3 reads CSALDRNTDTQYF. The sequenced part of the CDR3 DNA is TGCAGTGCTTTGGACAGAAACACAGATACG.

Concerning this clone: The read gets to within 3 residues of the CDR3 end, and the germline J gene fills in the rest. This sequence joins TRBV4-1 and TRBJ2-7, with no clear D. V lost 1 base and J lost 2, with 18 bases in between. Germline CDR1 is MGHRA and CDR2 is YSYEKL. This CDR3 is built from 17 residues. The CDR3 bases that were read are TGCGCCAGCAGCCAAGGGGCAGCTGAGACGTACCCCTACGAG. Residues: CASSQGAAETYPYE. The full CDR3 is CASSQGAAETYPYEQYF.

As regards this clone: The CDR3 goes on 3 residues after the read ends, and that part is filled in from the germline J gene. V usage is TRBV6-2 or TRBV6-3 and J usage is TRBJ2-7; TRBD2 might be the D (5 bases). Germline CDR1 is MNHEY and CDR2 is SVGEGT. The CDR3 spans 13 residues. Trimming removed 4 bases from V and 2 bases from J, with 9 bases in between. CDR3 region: CASSLSGTYEQYF. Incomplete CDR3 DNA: TGTGCCAGCAGTTTGTCGGGGACCTACGAG.

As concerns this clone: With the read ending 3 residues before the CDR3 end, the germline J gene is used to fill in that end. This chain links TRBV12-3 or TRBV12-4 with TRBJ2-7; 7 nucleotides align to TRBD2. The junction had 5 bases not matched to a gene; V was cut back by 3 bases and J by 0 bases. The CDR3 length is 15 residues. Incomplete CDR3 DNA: TGTGCCAGCAGTTTGCGACTAGCCCACTCCTACGAG. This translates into CASSLRLAHSYE. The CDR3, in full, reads CASSLRLAHSYEQYF.

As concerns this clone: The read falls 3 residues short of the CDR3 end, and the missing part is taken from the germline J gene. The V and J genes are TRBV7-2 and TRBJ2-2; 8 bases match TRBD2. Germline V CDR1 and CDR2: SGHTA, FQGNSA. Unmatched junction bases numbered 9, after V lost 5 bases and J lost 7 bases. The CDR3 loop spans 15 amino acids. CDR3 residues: CASSTGTSFVGELFF. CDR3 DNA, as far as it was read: TGTGCCAGCAGCACCGGGACTAGTTTTGTCGGGGAG. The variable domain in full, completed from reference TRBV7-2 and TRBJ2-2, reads GAGVSQSPSNKVTEKGKDVELRCDPISGHTALYWYRQSLGQGLEFLIYFQGNSAPDKSGLPSDRFSAERTGGSVSTLTIQRTQQEDSAVYLCASSTGTSFVGELFFGEGSRLTVL.

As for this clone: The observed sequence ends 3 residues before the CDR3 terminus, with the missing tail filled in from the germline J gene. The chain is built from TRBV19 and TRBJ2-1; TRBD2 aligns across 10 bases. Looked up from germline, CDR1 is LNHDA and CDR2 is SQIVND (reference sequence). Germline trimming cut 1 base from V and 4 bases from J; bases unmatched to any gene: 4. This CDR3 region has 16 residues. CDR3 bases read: TGTGCCAGTAGTATAGGACTAGCGGGCCCTTACAATGAG. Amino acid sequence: CASSIGLAGPYNE. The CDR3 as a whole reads CASSIGLAGPYNEQFF.

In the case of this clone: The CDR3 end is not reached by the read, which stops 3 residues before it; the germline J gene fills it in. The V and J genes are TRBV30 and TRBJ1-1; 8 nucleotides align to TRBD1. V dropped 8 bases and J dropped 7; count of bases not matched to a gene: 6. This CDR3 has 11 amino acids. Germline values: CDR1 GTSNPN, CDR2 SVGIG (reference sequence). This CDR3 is CAEVQGVEAFF. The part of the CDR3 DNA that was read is TGTGCCGAGGTACAGGGGGTTGAA.

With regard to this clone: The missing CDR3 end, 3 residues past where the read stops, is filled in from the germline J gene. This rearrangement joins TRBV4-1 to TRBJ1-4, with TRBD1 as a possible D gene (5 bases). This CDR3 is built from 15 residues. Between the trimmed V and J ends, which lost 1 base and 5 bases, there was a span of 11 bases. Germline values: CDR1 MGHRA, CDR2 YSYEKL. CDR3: CASSQVLGQNEKLFF. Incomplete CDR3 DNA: TGCGCCAGCAGCCAAGTGCTTGGACAAAATGAAAAA.

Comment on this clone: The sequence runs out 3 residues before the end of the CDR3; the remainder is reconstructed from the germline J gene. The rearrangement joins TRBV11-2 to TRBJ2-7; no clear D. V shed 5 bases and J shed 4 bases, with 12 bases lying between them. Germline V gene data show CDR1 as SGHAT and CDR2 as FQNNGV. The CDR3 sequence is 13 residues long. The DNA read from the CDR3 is TGTGCCAGCAGCACCGAGCGACGATACGAG. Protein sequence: CASSTERRYE. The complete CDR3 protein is CASSTERRYEQYF.

The CDR3 region is CASSSRDREDTEAFF. The covered CDR3 bases are TGTGCCAGCAGCTCCCGGGACAGGGAAGACACTGAA. V gene TRBV7-9 combines with J gene TRBJ1-1, with 9 bases lining up with TRBD1. Sequencing ends 3 residues short of the CDR3 end; the germline J gene provides the rest. This CDR3 has 15 residues. Trimming cost V 4 bases and J 3 bases; bases outside gene matches: 6. Germline values: CDR1 SEHNR, CDR2 FQNEAQ (reference sequence).

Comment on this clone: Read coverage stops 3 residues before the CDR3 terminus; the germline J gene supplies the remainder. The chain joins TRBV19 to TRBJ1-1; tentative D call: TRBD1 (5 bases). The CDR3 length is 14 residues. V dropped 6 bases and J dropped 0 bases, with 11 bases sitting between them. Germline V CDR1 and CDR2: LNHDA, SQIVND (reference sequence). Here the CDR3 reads CASSHAGLNTEAFF. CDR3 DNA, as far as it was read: TGTGCCAGTAGCCATGCAGGGTTGAACACTGAA.

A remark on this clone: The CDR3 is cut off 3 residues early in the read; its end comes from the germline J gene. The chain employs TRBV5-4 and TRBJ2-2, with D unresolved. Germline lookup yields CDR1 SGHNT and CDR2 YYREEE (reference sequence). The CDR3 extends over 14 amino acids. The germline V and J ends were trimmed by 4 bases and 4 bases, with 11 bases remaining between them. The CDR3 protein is CASSRYASTGELFF. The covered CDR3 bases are TGTGCCAGCAGCCGCTACGCGAGCACCGGGGAG.

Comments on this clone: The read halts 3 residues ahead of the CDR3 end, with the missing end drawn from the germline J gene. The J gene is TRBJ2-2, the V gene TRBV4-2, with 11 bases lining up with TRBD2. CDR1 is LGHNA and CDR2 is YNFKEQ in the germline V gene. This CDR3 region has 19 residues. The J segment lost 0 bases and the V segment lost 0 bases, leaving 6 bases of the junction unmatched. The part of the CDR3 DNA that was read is TGTGCCAGCAGCCAAGACAGACTAGCGGGATTAACGAACACCGGGGAG. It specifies CASSQDRLAGLTNTGE. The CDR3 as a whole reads CASSQDRLAGLTNTGELFF.

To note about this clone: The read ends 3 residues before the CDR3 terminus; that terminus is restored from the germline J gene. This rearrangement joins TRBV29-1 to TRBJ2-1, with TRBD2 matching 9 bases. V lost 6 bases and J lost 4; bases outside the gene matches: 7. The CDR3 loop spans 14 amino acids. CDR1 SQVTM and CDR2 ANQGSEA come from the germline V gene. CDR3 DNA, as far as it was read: TGCAGCGTCGTGAGGCTAGCGGGGTACAATGAG. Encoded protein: CSVVRLAGYNE. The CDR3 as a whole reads CSVVRLAGYNEQFF.

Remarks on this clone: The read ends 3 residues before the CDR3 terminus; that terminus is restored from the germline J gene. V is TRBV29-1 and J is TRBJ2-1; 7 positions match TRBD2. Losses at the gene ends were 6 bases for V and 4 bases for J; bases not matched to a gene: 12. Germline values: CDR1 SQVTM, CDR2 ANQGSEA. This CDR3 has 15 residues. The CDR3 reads CSVPLGGVAYNEQFF. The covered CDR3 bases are TGCAGCGTCCCCTTGGGGGGGGTGGCATACAATGAG.

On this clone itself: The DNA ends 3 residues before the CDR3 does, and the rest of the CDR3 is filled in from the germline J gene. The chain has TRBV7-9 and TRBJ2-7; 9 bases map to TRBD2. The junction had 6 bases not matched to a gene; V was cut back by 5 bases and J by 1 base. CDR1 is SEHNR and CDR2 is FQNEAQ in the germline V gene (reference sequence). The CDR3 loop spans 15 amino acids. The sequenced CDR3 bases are TGTGCCAGCAGCCCTAGACTAGCGGAGTCCTACGAG. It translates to CASSPRLAESYE. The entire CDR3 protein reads CASSPRLAESYEQYF.

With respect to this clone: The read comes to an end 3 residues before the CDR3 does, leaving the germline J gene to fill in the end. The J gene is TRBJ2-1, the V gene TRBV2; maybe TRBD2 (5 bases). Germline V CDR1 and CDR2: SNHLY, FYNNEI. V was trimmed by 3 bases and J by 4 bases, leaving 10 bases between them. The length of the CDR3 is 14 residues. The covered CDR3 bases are TGTGCCAGCAGTGAGATGCTAGCTTACAATGAG. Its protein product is CASSEMLAYNE. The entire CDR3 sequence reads CASSEMLAYNEQFF. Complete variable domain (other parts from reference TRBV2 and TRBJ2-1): EPEVTQTPSHQVTQMGQEVILRCVPISNHLYFYWYRQILGQKVEFLVSFYNNEISEKSEIFDDQFSVERPDGSNFTLKIRSTKLEDSAMYFCASSEMLAYNEQFFGPGTRLTVL.

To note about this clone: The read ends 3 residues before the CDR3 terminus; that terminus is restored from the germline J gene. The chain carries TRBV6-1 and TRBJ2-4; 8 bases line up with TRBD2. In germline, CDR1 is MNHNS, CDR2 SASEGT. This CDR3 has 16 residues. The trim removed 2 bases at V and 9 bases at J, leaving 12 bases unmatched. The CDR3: CASSEISGTSHIIQYF. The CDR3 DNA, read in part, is TGTGCCAGCAGTGAAATTAGCGGGACTTCCCACATCATT.

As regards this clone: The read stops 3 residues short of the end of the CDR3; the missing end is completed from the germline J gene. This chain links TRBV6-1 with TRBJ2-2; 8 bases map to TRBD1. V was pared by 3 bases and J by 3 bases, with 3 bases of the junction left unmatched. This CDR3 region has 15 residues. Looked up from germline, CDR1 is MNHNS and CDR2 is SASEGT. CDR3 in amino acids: CASSETGVYTGELFF. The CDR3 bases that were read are TGTGCCAGCAGTGAGACAGGGGTCTACACCGGGGAG.